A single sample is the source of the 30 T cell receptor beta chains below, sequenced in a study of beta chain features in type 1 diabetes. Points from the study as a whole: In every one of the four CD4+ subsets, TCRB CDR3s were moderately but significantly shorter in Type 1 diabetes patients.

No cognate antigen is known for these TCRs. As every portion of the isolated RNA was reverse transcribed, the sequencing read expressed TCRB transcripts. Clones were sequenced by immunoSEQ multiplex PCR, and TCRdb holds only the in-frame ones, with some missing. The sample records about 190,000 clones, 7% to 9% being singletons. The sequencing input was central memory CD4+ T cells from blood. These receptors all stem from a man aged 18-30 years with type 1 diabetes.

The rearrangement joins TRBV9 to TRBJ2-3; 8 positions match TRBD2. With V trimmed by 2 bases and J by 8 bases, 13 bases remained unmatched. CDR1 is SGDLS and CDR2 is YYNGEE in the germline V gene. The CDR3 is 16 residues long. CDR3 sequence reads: CASSVFGLASSGTQYF. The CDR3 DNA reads TGTGCCAGCAGCGTCTTCGGACTAGCATCATCCGGTACGCAGTATTTT. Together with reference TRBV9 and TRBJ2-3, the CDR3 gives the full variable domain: DSGVTQTPKHLITATGQRVTLRCSPRSGDLSVYWYQQSLDQGLQFLIQYYNGEERAKGNILERFSAQQFPDLHSELNLSSLELGDSALYFCASSVFGLASSGTQYFGPGTRLTVL.

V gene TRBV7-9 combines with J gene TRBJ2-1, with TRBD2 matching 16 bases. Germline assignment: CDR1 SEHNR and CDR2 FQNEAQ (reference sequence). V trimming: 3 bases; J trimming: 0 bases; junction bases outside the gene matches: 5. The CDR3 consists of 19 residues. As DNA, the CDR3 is TGTGCCAGCAGCTTGGGACTAGCGGGGGGGCTGAGCTCCTACAATGAGCAGTTCTTC. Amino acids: CASSLGLAGGLSSYNEQFF.

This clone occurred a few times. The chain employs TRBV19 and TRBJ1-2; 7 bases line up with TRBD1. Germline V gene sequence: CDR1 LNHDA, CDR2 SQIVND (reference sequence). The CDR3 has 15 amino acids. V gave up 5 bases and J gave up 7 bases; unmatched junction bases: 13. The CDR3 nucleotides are TGTGCCAGTAGTGCGTACAGGGGAGCCACGGCTGGCTACACCTTC. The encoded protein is CASSAYRGATAGYTF.

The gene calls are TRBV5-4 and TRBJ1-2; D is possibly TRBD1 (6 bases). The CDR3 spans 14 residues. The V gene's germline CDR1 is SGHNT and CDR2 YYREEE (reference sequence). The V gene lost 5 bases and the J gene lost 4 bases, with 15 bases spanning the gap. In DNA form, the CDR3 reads TGTGCCAGCAGTAACAGGGACGAGAGCTATGGCTACACCTTC. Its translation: CASSNRDESYGYTF.

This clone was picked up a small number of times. Written as DNA, the CDR3 is TGTGCCAGCAGCTTAGAACCGGCCTACGAGCAGTACTTC. Protein sequence: CASSLEPAYEQYF. The V gene is TRBV7-2, the J gene TRBJ2-7; D is ambiguous. V lost 1 base, J lost 2 bases, and 6 bases lay in between. The CDR3 runs to 13 residues. Per germline, CDR1 SGHTA and CDR2 FQGNSA. Using reference TRBV7-2 and TRBJ2-7 for the parts outside the CDR3, the full variable domain is GAGVSQSPSNKVTEKGKDVELRCDPISGHTALYWYRQSLGQGLEFLIYFQGNSAPDKSGLPSDRFSAERTGGSVSTLTIQRTQQEDSAVYLCASSLEPAYEQYFGPGTRLTVT.

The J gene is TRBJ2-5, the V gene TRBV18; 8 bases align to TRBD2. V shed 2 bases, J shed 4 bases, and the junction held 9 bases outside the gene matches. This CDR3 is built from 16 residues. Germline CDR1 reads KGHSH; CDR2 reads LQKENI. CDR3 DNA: TGTGCCAGCTCACCAGTCGCGGGAGGAGGAGGAGAGACCCAGTACTTC. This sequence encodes CASSPVAGGGGETQYF.

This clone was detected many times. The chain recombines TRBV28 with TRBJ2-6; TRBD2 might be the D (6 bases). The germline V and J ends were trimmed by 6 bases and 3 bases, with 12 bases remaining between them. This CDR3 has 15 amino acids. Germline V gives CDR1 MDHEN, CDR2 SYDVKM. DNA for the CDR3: TGTGCCAGCAGCCGGGGAGGTGGTGGGGCCAACGTCCTGACTTTC. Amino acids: CASSRGGGGANVLTF.

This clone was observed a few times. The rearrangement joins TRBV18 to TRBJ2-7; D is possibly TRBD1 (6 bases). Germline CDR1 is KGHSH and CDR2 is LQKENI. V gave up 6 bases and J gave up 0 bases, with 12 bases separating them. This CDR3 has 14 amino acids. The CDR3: CASSTGLSSYEQYF. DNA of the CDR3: TGTGCCAGCTCTACAGGGCTGAGCTCCTACGAGCAGTACTTC.

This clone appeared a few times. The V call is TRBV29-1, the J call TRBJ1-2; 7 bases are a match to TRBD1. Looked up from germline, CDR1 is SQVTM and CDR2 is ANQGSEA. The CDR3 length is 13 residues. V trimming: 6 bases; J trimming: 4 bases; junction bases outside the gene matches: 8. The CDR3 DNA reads TGCAGCGTCCTTGACAGGGATGTCTATGGCTACACCTTC. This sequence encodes CSVLDRDVYGYTF.

In nucleotides, the CDR3 is TGTGCCACCAGCAGAGACAGGGGATTAAACACTGAAGCTTTCTTT. Translating gives CATSRDRGLNTEAFF. V and J are TRBV15 and TRBJ1-1, with D possibly TRBD1 on 6 matching bases. The V and J ends lost 0 bases and 2 bases respectively, with 10 bases between them. CDR3 length: 15 amino acids. Germline V gives CDR1 LNHNV, CDR2 YYDKDF (reference sequence).

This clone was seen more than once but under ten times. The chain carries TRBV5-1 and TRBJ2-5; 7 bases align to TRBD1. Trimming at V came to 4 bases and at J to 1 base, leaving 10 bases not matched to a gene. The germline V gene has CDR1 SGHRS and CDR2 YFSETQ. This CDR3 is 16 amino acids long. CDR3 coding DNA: TGCGCCAGCAGCCCAGGGGGACAGTCCTTCCAAGAGACCCAGTACTTC. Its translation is CASSPGGQSFQETQYF.

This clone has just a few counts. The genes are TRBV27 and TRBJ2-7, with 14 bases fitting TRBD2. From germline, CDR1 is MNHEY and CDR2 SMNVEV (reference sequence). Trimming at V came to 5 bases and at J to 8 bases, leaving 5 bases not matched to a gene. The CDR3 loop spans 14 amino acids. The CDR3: CASSLGTSGRQQYF. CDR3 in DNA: TGTGCCAGCAGTCTCGGGACTAGCGGGAGACAGCAGTACTTC.

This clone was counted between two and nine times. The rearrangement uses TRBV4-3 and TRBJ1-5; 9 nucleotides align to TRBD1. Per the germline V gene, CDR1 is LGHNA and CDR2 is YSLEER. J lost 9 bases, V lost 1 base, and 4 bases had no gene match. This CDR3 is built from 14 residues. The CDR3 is CASSQGTGDRPQHF. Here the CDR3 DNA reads TGCGCCAGCAGCCAAGGGACAGGGGATCGGCCCCAGCATTTT.

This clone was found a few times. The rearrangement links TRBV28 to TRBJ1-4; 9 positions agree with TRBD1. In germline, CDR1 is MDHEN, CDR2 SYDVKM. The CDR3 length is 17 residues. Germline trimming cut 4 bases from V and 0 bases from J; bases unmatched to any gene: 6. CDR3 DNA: TGTGCCAGCAGTTCACAGCGACAGGGGGCAACTAATGAAAAACTGTTTTTT. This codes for CASSSQRQGATNEKLFF.

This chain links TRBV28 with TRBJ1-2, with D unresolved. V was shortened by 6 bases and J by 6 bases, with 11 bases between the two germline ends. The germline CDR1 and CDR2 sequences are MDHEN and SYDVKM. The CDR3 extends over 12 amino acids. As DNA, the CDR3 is TGTGCCAGCAGCCAGGTTGGGCATGGCTACACCTTC. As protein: CASSQVGHGYTF.

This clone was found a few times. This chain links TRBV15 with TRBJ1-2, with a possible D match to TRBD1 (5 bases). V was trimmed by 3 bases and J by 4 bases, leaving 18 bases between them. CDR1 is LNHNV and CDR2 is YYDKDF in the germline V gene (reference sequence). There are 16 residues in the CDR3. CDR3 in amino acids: CATSSLGRQSFYGYTF. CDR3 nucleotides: TGTGCCACCAGCAGCCTCGGCAGACAGTCTTTCTATGGCTACACCTTC.

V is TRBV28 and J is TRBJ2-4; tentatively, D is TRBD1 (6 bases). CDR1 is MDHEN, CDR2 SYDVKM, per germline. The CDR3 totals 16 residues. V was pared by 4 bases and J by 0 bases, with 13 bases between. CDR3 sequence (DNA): TGTGCCAGCAGTTCCGGGACACTGCTAGCCAAAAACATTCAGTACTTC. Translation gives CASSSGTLLAKNIQYF.

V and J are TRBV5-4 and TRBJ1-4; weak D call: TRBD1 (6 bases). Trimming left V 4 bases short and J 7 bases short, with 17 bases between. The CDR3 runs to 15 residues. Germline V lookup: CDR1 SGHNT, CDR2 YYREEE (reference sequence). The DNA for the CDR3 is TGTGCCAGCAGCCCTACAGGGAGCCCGGGTGAAAAACTGTTTTTT. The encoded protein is CASSPTGSPGEKLFF.

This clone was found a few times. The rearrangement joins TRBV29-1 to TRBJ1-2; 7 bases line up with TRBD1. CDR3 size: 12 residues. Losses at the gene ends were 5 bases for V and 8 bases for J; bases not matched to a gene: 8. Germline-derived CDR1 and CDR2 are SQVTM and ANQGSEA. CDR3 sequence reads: CSVPTGFGGYTF. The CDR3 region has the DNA TGCAGCGTTCCGACAGGGTTTGGGGGCTACACCTTC.

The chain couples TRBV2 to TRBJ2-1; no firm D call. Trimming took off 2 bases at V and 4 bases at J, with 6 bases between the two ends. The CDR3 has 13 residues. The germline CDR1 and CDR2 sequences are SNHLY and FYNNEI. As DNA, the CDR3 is TGTGCCAGCAGTGAACTACAGTACAATGAGCAGTTCTTC. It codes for CASSELQYNEQFF.

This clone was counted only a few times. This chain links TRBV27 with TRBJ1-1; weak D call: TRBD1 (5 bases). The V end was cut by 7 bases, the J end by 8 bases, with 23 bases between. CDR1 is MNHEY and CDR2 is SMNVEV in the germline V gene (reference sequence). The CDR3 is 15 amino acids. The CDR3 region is CASTYRQGPLREAFF. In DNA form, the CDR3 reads TGTGCCAGCACATACCGCCAGGGCCCGCTGAGAGAAGCTTTCTTT.

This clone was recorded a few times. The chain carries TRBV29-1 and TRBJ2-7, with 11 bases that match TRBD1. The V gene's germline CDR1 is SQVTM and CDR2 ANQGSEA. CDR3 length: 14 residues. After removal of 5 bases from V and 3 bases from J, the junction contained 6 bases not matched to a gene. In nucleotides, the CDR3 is TGCAGCGTTACCAGAGGGACAGGGGGCTACGAGCAGTACTTC. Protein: CSVTRGTGGYEQYF.

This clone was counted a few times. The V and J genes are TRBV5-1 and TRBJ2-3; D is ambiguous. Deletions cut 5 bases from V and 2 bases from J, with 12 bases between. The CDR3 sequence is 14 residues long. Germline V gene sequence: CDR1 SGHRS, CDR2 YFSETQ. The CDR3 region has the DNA TGCGCCAGCAGGAATGGCCCTTCCACAGATACGCAGTATTTT. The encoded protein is CASRNGPSTDTQYF.

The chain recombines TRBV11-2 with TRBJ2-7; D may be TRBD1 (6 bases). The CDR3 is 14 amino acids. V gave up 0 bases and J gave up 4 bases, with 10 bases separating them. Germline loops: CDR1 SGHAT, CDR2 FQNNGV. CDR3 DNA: TGTGCCAGCAGCTTAGATCCGGACAGATACGAGCAGTACTTC. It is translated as CASSLDPDRYEQYF.

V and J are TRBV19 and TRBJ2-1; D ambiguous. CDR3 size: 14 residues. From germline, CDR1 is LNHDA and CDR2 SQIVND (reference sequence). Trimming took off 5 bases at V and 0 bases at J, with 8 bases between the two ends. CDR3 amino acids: CASSPTSSYNEQFF. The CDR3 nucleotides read TGTGCCAGTAGTCCGACAAGCTCCTACAATGAGCAGTTCTTC.

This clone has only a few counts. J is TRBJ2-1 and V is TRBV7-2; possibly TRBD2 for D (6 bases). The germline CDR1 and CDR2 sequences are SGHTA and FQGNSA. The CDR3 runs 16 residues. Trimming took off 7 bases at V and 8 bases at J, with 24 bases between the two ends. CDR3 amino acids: CASTYSRDSRPDEQFF. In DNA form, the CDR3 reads TGTGCCAGCACCTACTCTCGGGACTCCAGACCGGATGAGCAGTTCTTC.

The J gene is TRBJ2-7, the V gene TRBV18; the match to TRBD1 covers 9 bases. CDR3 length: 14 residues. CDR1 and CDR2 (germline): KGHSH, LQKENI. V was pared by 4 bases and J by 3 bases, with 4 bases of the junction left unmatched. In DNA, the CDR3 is TGTGCCAGCTCACGAGAGGGACAGGGCTACGAGCAGTACTTC. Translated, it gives CASSREGQGYEQYF.

The CDR3: CASSQRTGGGRYTF. The CDR3 coding sequence is TGTGCCAGCAGCCAAAGGACAGGGGGCGGACGCTACACCTTC. The chain recombines TRBV7-2 with TRBJ1-2; the match to TRBD1 covers 11 bases. V dropped 5 bases and J dropped 9; count of bases not matched to a gene: 8. Looked up from germline, CDR1 is SGHTA and CDR2 is FQGNSA. CDR3 size: 14 residues.

The CDR3 sequence: CASSRYRVTEAFF. The DNA of the CDR3 is TGCGCCAGCAGCCGATACAGGGTAACTGAAGCTTTCTTT. The chain uses TRBV4-3 and TRBJ1-1; the D gene is possibly TRBD1 (6 bases). Trimming took off 4 bases at V and 5 bases at J, with 11 bases between the two ends. The CDR3 length is 13 residues. The V gene's germline CDR1 is LGHNA and CDR2 YSLEER.

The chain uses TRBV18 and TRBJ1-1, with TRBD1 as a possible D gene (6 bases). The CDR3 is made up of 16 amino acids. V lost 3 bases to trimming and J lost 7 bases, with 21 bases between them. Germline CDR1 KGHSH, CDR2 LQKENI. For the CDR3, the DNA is TGTGCCAGCTCACCCTTTTTTGGGGGCAGGTCGGTTGAAGCTTTCTTT. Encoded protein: CASSPFFGGRSVEAFF.